This T cell receptor (beta chain) appears in the sequencing data of a study of blood T cell repertoires in COVID-19. Data came from immunoSEQ multiplex PCR; TCRdb stores just in-frame clones and leaves some out. The sample gives some 200,000 clones, 87% of which show up once; over 3.5% is in the top ten. In germline, CDR1 is KGHSH, CDR2 LQKENI. V lost 1 base, J lost 4 bases, and 13 bases lay in between. The CDR3 covers 15 residues. The receptor's source is a man in his late teens or twenties with active or convalescent COVID-19. The sequenced sample was peripheral blood. The chain is built from TRBV18 and TRBJ2-5; D might be TRBD1 (6 bases). CDR3 coding DNA: TGTGCCAGCTCACCACTTAGTTCGACAGGAGAGACCCAGTACTTC. It specifies CASSPLSSTGETQYF.